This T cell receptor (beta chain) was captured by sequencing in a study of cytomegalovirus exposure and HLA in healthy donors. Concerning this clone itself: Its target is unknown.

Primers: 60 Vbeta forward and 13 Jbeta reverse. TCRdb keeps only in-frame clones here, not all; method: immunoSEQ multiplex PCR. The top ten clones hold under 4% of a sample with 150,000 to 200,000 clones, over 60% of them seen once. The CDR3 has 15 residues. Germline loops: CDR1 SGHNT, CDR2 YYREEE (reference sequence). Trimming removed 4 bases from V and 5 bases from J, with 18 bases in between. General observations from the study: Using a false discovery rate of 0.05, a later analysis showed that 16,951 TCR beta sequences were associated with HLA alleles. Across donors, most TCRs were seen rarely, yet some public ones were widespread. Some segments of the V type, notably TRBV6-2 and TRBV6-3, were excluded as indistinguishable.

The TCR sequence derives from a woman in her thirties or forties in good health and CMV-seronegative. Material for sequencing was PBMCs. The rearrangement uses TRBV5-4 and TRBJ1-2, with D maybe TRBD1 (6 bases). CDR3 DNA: TGTGCCAGCAGCCGGAATCGGGGGGGCGCATATGGCTACACCTTC. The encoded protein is CASSRNRGGAYGYTF.